This entry lists 7 T cell receptor beta chains sequenced from one sample in a study of T-cell reconstitution after alpha-beta-depleted transplantation in children. Unique molecular identifiers were built into the TCRbeta library. TCRdb re-derived calls from the PCR reads in MiXCR, one entry per CDR3 protein. The sample has approximately 230,000 distinct CDR3 sequences, roughly a quarter seen once; the top ten hold about 2.5%. Source: PBMCs, taken before TCRalphabeta/CD19-depleted stem cell transplant. The origin of the receptors is a girl aged 2 to 9 with Fanconi anemia, due to receive a stem cell transplant.

This clonotype has a handful of counts. V gene TRBV20-1 combines with J gene TRBJ2-3, with a tentative D call TRBD2 (5 bases). The CDR3 runs 14 residues. V lost 3 bases, J lost 0 bases, and 10 bases lay in between. In germline, CDR1 is DFQATT, CDR2 SNEGSKA (reference sequence). The CDR3 region is CSASASGSTDTQYF. The CDR3 nucleotides read TGCAGTGCTAGTGCCAGCGGAAGCACAGATACGCAGTATTTT.

This clonotype was picked up many times. This rearrangement joins TRBV4-1 to TRBJ2-7; tentatively, D is TRBD1 (5 bases). V lost 4 bases, J lost 4 bases, and 17 bases lay in between. Germline V lookup: CDR1 MGHRA, CDR2 YSYEKL. The CDR3 has 15 residues. The CDR3 reads CASSPRDLVVYEQYF. In nucleotides, the CDR3 is TGCGCCAGCAGCCCCAGGGATTTAGTAGTTTACGAGCAGTACTTC.

The chain carries TRBV28 and TRBJ2-7; unclear D gene. Germline V gene lookup returns CDR1 MDHEN and CDR2 SYDVKM. Trimming pared 2 bases from V and 0 bases from J, leaving 8 bases between. The CDR3 is 14 amino acids. The DNA for the CDR3 is TGTGCCAGCAGTTTAATAGCTCTCTCCTACGAGCAGTACTTC. Residues: CASSLIALSYEQYF.

The count of this clonotype is one. This sequence joins TRBV28 and TRBJ2-5; D gene unclear. The CDR3 spans 13 residues. CDR1 and CDR2 from the germline V gene are MDHEN and SYDVKM. V dropped 4 bases and J dropped 1 base, with 7 bases sitting between them. The CDR3 DNA is TGTGCCAGCAGTTATTCAGGCCAAGAGACCCAGTACTTC. Amino acids: CASSYSGQETQYF.

This chain joins TRBV12-3 or TRBV12-4 and TRBJ2-1; 15 bases are a match to TRBD2. CDR3 length: 16 amino acids. V shed 5 bases, J shed 7 bases, and the junction held 6 bases outside the gene matches. DNA of the CDR3: TGTGCCAGCAGTACCCGGACTAGCGGGGGGGCAAATGAGCAGTTCTTC. Protein: CASSTRTSGGANEQFF.

This clonotype was seen a few times. The chain combines TRBV5-1 with TRBJ2-1, with 8 bases that match TRBD1. Trimming took 4 bases from V and 5 from J; bases not matched to a gene: 11. CDR1 and CDR2 (germline): SGHRS, YFSETQ. The CDR3 consists of 16 residues. The CDR3 here is CASSLISQGANNEQFF. In DNA, the CDR3 is TGCGCCAGCAGCCTTATCAGTCAGGGGGCGAACAATGAGCAGTTCTTC.

In regard to this clonotype: With a much larger clone just one base away, this may be a read error. This chain connects TRBV20-1 to TRBJ2-5; D uncertain. V dropped 6 bases and J dropped 4 bases, with 6 bases sitting between them. CDR1 and CDR2 (germline): DFQATT, SNEGSKA (reference sequence). This CDR3 spans 10 amino acids. Here the CDR3 reads CSALLETQYF. CDR3 DNA sequence: TGCAGTGCCCTACTAGAGACCCAGTACTTC.